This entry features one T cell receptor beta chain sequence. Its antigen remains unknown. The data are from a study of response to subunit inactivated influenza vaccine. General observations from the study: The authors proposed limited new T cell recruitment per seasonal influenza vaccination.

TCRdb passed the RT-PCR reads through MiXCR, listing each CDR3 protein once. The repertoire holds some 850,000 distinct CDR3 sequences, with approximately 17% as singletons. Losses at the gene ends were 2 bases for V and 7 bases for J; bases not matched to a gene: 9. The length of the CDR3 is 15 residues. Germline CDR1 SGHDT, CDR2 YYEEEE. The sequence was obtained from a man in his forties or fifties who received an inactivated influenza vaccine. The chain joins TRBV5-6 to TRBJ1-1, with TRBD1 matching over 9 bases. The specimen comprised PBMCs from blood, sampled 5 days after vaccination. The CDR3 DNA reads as TGTGCCAGCAGCTTTGGGACAGGGATGCCCTTTGAAGCTTTCTTT. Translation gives CASSFGTGMPFEAFF.